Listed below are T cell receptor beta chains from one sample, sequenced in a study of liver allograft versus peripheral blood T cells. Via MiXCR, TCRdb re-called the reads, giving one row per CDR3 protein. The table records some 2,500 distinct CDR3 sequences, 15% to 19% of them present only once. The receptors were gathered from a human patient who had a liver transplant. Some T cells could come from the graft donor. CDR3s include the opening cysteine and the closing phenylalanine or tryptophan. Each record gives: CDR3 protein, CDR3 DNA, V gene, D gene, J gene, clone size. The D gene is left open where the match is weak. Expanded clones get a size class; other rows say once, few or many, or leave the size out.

CATSLRTGGNYEQYF,TGTGCCACCTCGCTTCGGACAGGGGGAAATTACGAGCAGTACTTC,TRBV15,TRBD1,TRBJ2-7,medium-sized
CASSPRRGDSGANVLTF,TGTGCCAGCAGCCCCCGGAGGGGGGACTCTGGGGCCAACGTCCTGACTTTC,TRBV7-9,-,TRBJ2-6,-
CASSDGSGYTF,TGTGCCAGCAGTGACGGGTCTGGCTACACCTTC,TRBV6-1,-,TRBJ1-2,medium-sized
CASSYKSDRSPEAFF,TGTGCCAGCAGTTACAAGTCGGACAGATCGCCTGAAGCTTTCTTT,TRBV6-2/TRBV6-3,-,TRBJ1-1,medium-sized
CASSYRDTYYEQYF,TGTGCCAGCAGTTACCGGGACACTTACTACGAGCAGTACTTC,TRBV6-5,-,TRBJ2-7,medium-sized
CASSEGAGPYQETQYF,TGTGCCAGCAGTGAAGGAGCGGGGCCCTACCAAGAGACCCAGTACTTC,TRBV6-1,TRBD2,TRBJ2-5,-
CASRPGSNEQFF,TGTGCCAGCAGGCCGGGGTCCAATGAGCAGTTCTTC,TRBV7-9,-,TRBJ2-1,medium-sized
CSATGGGLSYEQYF,TGCAGTGCAACAGGGGGGGGGCTCTCCTACGAGCAGTACTTC,TRBV20-1,-,TRBJ2-7,medium-sized
CASGAGYDSYEQYF,TGTGCCAGCGGAGCGGGGTACGACTCCTACGAGCAGTACTTC,TRBV2,TRBD2,TRBJ2-7,-
CASSLGNSYNEQFF,TGTGCCAGCAGCCTCGGTAATTCCTACAATGAGCAGTTCTTC,TRBV6-5,-,TRBJ2-1,medium-sized
CASSLGLGQTYGYTF,TGTGCCAGCAGTTTAGGGCTAGGACAGACCTATGGCTACACCTTC,TRBV27,-,TRBJ1-2,medium-sized
CASTDLDRAREKLFF,TGTGCCAGCACCGATCTCGACAGGGCACGGGAAAAACTGTTTTTT,TRBV2,TRBD1,TRBJ1-4,-
CASSEDPSGGYTF,TGTGCCAGCAGTGAAGACCCCTCGGGTGGCTACACCTTC,TRBV2,-,TRBJ1-2,few
CSARDRGNEQFF,TGCAGTGCTAGGGATCGGGGGAATGAGCAGTTCTTC,TRBV20-1,-,TRBJ2-1,medium-sized
CASSKQGWTEAFF,TGTGCCAGTAGCAAACAGGGGTGGACTGAAGCTTTCTTT,TRBV19,TRBD1,TRBJ1-1,medium-sized
CASSLTGDEQYF,TGTGCCAGCAGCCTGACAGGGGACGAGCAGTACTTC,TRBV7-9,TRBD1,TRBJ2-7,medium-sized
CANSNRDHRFRTDTQYF,TGCGCCAACTCTAACCGGGACCACCGGTTCCGCACAGATACGCAGTATTTT,TRBV10-1,-,TRBJ2-3,-
CASSSGRDYTF,TGTGCCAGCAGTTCAGGGAGAGACTACACCTTC,TRBV11-2,-,TRBJ1-2,medium-sized
CASSLGGQGNTEAFF,TGTGCCAGCAGCTTAGGGGGACAGGGGAACACTGAAGCTTTCTTT,TRBV13,TRBD1,TRBJ1-1,medium-sized
CASSQGALSGNTIYF,TGTGCCAGCAGCCAAGGGGCCCTCTCTGGAAACACCATATATTTT,TRBV3-1,-,TRBJ1-3,medium-sized
CASTRTSGNTIYF,TGTGCCAGTACCCGGACCTCTGGAAACACCATATATTTT,TRBV19,-,TRBJ1-3,medium-sized
CASRGNTIYF,TGTGCCAGCCGCGGAAACACCATATATTTT,TRBV2,-,TRBJ1-3,-
CATQPGRRGPQHF,TGTGCCACCCAACCCGGACGGAGAGGGCCCCAGCATTTT,TRBV27,-,TRBJ1-5,medium-sized
CSAPGQGFHQPQHF,TGCAGTGCCCCGGGACAGGGTTTTCATCAGCCCCAGCATTTT,TRBV20-1,TRBD1,TRBJ1-5,-
CASSYFSGGINEQYF,TGTGCCAGCAGCTATTTTAGCGGGGGGATCAACGAGCAGTACTTC,TRBV7-9,TRBD2,TRBJ2-7,medium-sized
CASSSSTSGGPYEQYF,-,TRBV7-9,-,TRBJ2-7,medium-sized
CAIRIRGYEQYF,TGTGCCATCAGGATCAGGGGCTACGAGCAGTACTTC,TRBV10-3,-,TRBJ2-7,medium-sized
CASTPFGGGHEQYF,TGTGCCAGCACCCCTTTCGGTGGGGGCCACGAGCAGTACTTC,TRBV2,-,TRBJ2-7,-
CASSPFQGRSSYEQYF,TGTGCCAGCAGTCCTTTTCAGGGGCGGAGCTCCTACGAGCAGTACTTC,TRBV7-9,-,TRBJ2-7,medium-sized
CASGPLGVRGYTF,TGTGCTAGTGGTCCCCTGGGGGTACGAGGCTACACCTTC,TRBV12-5,-,TRBJ1-2,medium-sized
CASSLLGEYEQFF,TGTGCCAGCAGCCTATTGGGGGAGTATGAGCAGTTCTTC,TRBV11-3,-,TRBJ2-1,medium-sized
CASSLSGRGATEAFF,TGTGCCAGCAGCCTGTCCGGACGGGGCGCCACTGAAGCTTTCTTT,TRBV3-1,-,TRBJ1-1,-
CASSPSSGGAIDTQYF,TGTGCCAGCAGCCCTTCGAGCGGGGGGGCCATCGATACGCAGTATTTT,TRBV9,TRBD2,TRBJ2-3,few
CASSVLEGKLFF,TGTGCCAGCAGCGTTCTAGAAGGGAAACTGTTTTTT,TRBV9,-,TRBJ1-4,many
CASGTVHEQFF,TGTGCCAGCGGTACCGTTCATGAGCAGTTCTTC,TRBV27,-,TRBJ2-1,medium-sized
CASSQRFRYNSPLHF,TGTGCCAGCAGCCAGAGGTTCCGTTATAATTCACCCCTCCACTTT,TRBV3-1,-,TRBJ1-6,medium-sized
CASSLDTGELFF,TGTGCCAGCAGTTTGGACACCGGGGAGCTGTTTTTT,TRBV12-3/TRBV12-4,-,TRBJ2-2,medium-sized
CAWSVRLAGNEQFF,TGTGCCTGGAGTGTCCGGCTAGCGGGGAACGAGCAGTTCTTC,TRBV30,TRBD2,TRBJ2-1,-
CASSLGQGGNYGYTF,TGTGCCAGCAGTTTAGGTCAGGGGGGCAACTATGGCTACACCTTC,TRBV27,TRBD1,TRBJ1-2,medium-sized
CASDSDTQYF,TGTGCCAGTGACTCAGATACGCAGTATTTT,TRBV13,-,TRBJ2-3,-
CASSPLGDEQYF,TGTGCCAGCAGCCCCCTGGGAGACGAGCAGTACTTC,TRBV7-9,-,TRBJ2-7,medium-sized